These 2 T cell receptor beta chains were sequenced from one sample in a study of shared clonotypes between healthy human individuals. The data were produced by immunoSEQ multiplex PCR, yet TCRdb's version contains in-frame clones alone and is incomplete. The profile shows approximately 1.1 million clones, 70% to 80% of them singletons. Sequencing was carried out using memory CD4+ T cells from PBMCs. Subset described: CD45RA-negative fraction. These receptors all come from a man between 18 and 29 years old in good health. Some clones in this sample may be carry-over from other donors' samples.

On this clone: Other nucleotide sequences from this sample produce the same CDR3. The chain uses TRBV2 and TRBJ1-1; D call uncertain. The CDR3 is 13 amino acids. Germline values: CDR1 SNHLY, CDR2 FYNNEI. V was clipped by 4 bases and J by 1 base, with 7 bases between them. The CDR3 bases are TGTGCCAGCAGTGTACGGGAGAACACTGAAGCTTTCTTT. Encoded protein: CASSVRENTEAFF.

The V and J genes are TRBV6-5 and TRBJ1-2; unclear D gene. The germline CDR1 and CDR2 sequences are MNHEY and SVGAGI. The CDR3 sequence is 15 residues long. Trimming took off 6 bases at V and 0 bases at J, with 14 bases between the two ends. This CDR3 is CASSLYTGANYGYTF. For the CDR3, the DNA is TGTGCCAGCAGCCTCTACACCGGAGCTAACTATGGCTACACCTTC.